This TCR beta chain emerged from a study of control samples from healthy donors and cancer patients. V was pared by 0 bases and J by 4 bases, with 4 bases between. This CDR3 has 13 amino acids. Germline-derived CDR1 and CDR2 are SGHNT and YYREEE (reference sequence). Profiling relied on immunoSEQ multiplex PCR, and the TCRdb table lists in-frame clones only, not all of them. The table records more than 90,000 clones, around 89% of them present only once. The sequence derives from a man aged 30 to 45 in good health. This chain connects TRBV5-4 to TRBJ2-2; D unresolved. The sequenced material came from blood. CDR3 in DNA: TGTGCCAGCAGCTTGGCCGTCACCGGGGAGCTGTTTTTT. Translating it yields CASSLAVTGELFF.